Reported below is one T cell receptor beta chain. Antigen: not known. TCRdb's table, derived via immunoSEQ multiplex PCR, lists solely in-frame clones and lacks some. The repertoire includes 30,000 to 45,000 clones, around 81% of them detected once, and around 1.7% sits in the top ten. This entry comes from a study of Siglec-9 on CD8 T cells in melanoma. Broader study findings: Siglec-9 reportedly marks and regulates an effector memory CD8+ T-cell subset apparently accumulating in melanoma tumors.

Trimming stripped 5 bases from V and 2 bases from J, with 27 bases between. The CDR3 contains 19 residues. CDR1 is SGHNT and CDR2 is YENEEA in the germline V gene. V is TRBV11-3 and J is TRBJ2-5, with D possibly matching TRBD2 (6 bases). This TCR was sampled from a human donor in good health. The sample comprised Siglec-9- CD8+ T cells sorted from blood. CDR3 sequence: CASSPRGWSSPREQETQYF. Written as DNA, the CDR3 is TGTGCCAGCAGCCCCCGCGGGTGGTCTTCCCCTCGGGAGCAAGAGACCCAGTACTTC.